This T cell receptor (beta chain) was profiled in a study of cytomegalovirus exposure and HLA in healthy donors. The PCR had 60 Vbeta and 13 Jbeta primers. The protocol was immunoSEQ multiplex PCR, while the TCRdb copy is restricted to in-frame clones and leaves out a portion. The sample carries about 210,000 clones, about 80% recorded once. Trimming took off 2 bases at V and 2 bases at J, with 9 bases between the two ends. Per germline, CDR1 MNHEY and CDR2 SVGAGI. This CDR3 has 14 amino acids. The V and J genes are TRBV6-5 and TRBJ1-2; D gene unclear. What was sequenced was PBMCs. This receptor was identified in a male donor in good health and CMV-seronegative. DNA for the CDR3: TGTGCCAGCAGTTACGATGGAGAAAACTATGGCTACACCTTC. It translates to CASSYDGENYGYTF.